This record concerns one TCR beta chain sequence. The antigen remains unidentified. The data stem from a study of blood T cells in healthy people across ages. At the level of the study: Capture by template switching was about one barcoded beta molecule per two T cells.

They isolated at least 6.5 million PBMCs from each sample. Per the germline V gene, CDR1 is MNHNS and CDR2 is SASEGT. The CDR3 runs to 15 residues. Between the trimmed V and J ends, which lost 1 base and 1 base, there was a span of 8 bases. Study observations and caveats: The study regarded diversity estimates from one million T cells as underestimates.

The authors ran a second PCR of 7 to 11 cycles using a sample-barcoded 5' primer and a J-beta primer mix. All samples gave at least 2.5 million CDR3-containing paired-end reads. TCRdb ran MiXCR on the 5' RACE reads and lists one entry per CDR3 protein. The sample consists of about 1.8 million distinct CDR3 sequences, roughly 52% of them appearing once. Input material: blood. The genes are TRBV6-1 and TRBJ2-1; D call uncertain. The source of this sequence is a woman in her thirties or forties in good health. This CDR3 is CASSEEPASYNEQFF. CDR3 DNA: TGTGCCAGCAGTGAAGAGCCGGCTTCCTACAATGAGCAGTTCTTC.